Following are 17 T cell receptor beta chains from one sample sequenced in a study of T-cell memory formation after mild COVID-19. Each CDR3 protein gets one entry after TCRdb re-called the 5' RACE reads with MiXCR. Counted here are around 200,000 distinct CDR3 sequences, around 16% occurring once; the ten biggest clones make up approximately 2.1%. Sequencing was carried out using PBMCs or a T cell subset sorted from them (not recorded which). These receptors were taken from an adult woman who had mild COVID-19 (a few samples of this study predate the infection). Cell type and time point are not known.

The chain combines TRBV5-1 with TRBJ2-1, with 13 bases lining up with TRBD2. The V segment lost 3 bases and the J segment 7 bases; nucleotides outside the gene matches: 10. There are 17 residues in the CDR3. Germline values: CDR1 SGHRS, CDR2 YFSETQ. Written as DNA, the CDR3 is TGCGCCAGCAGCTCCCGCTCGGGACTAGCGGGATCGAATGAGCAGTTCTTC. It codes for CASSSRSGLAGSNEQFF.

This clonotype occurred many times. The chain uses TRBV7-8 and TRBJ1-1; TRBD1 agrees at 7 bases. J was trimmed by 0 bases and V by 5 bases; bases with no gene match: 9. Germline loops: CDR1 SGHVS, CDR2 FQNEAQ. The CDR3 spans 16 residues. CDR3 sequence: CASSNRQGTMNTEAFF. CDR3 coding DNA: TGTGCCAGCAGCAACAGACAGGGAACAATGAACACTGAAGCTTTCTTT. Together with reference TRBV7-8 and TRBJ1-1, the CDR3 gives the full variable domain: GAGVSQSPRYKVAKRGQDVALRCDPISGHVSLFWYQQALGQGPEFLTYFQNEAQLDKSGLPSDRFFAERPEGSVSTLKIQRTQQEDSAVYLCASSNRQGTMNTEAFFGQGTRLTVV.

The gene calls are TRBV7-2 and TRBJ2-3, with D unclear. Trimming shortened V by 3 bases and J by 4 bases, and 8 bases separated the two germline ends. The germline CDR1 and CDR2 sequences are SGHTA and FQGNSA. The CDR3 totals 13 residues. The CDR3 here is CASSFLRADTQYF. CDR3 nucleotide sequence: TGTGCCAGCAGCTTTTTACGGGCAGATACGCAGTATTTT.

This clonotype was found many times. V and J are TRBV7-9 and TRBJ1-1; 7 bases map to TRBD1. CDR3 size: 14 residues. V gave up 5 bases and J gave up 1 base; unmatched junction bases: 4. In germline, CDR1 is SEHNR, CDR2 FQNEAQ (reference sequence). Written as DNA, the CDR3 is TGTGCCAGCAGCAAGGGGGCCAGGAACACTGAAGCTTTCTTT. It translates to CASSKGARNTEAFF.

This clonotype was picked up a small number of times. This chain links TRBV3-1 with TRBJ2-7; 14 bases match TRBD2. Per the germline V gene, CDR1 is LGHDT and CDR2 is YNNKEL (reference sequence). Trimming removed 0 bases from V and 8 bases from J; junction bases left unmatched: 6. The CDR3 is 16 residues long. Here the CDR3 DNA reads TGTGCCAGCAGCCAAGATCGACTAGCGGGGGGGACAAAGCAGTACTTC. It specifies CASSQDRLAGGTKQYF.

This clonotype appeared many times. The rearrangement links TRBV5-6 to TRBJ2-7; 7 nucleotides line up with TRBD2. Germline CDR1 and CDR2: SGHDT and YYEEEE. The trim removed 3 bases at V and 5 bases at J, leaving 17 bases unmatched. The CDR3 contains 17 residues. The CDR3 loop is CASSWMTKRRRGNEQYF. The CDR3 bases are TGTGCCAGCAGCTGGATGACTAAGCGGAGGCGGGGGAACGAGCAGTACTTC.

V and J are TRBV12-3 or TRBV12-4 and TRBJ2-1, with D perhaps matching TRBD2 (5 bases). This CDR3 has 14 residues. With 6 bases removed from V and 12 bases from J, the gap between germline ends came to 21 bases. CDR3: CASSPGSGRGGQFF. Here the CDR3 DNA reads TGTGCCAGCAGCCCCGGAAGTGGGCGCGGAGGGCAGTTCTTC.

CDR3 protein: CATNKVNTGELFF. CDR3 nucleotide sequence: TGTGCCACCAATAAGGTGAACACCGGGGAGCTGTTTTTT. This chain links TRBV24-1 with TRBJ2-2; no firm D call. Per germline, CDR1 KGHDR and CDR2 SFDVKD. CDR3 size: 13 residues. The V end lost 8 bases, the J end lost 1 base, and 7 bases lay between the germline ends.

This clonotype appeared a few times. The chain is built from TRBV7-3 and TRBJ2-4; 8 positions agree with TRBD1. The germline gives CDR1 SGHTA, CDR2 FQGTGA. Trimming at V came to 6 bases and at J to 10 bases, leaving 2 bases not matched to a gene. The CDR3 consists of 11 residues. CDR3 coding DNA: TGTGCCAGCAGTACAGGGGGAATTCAGTACTTC. As protein: CASSTGGIQYF.

This chain joins TRBV6-2 or TRBV6-3 and TRBJ2-5; D is ambiguous. The CDR3 runs to 11 residues. Trimming pared 8 bases from V and 2 bases from J, leaving 6 bases between. CDR1 and CDR2 (germline): MNHEY, SVGEGT. The CDR3: CASVGQETQYF. CDR3 DNA sequence: TGTGCCAGCGTAGGACAAGAGACCCAGTACTTC.

The chain joins TRBV5-1 to TRBJ2-1, with 10 bases identical to TRBD2. The J segment lost 7 bases and the V segment lost 2 bases, leaving 6 bases of the junction unmatched. The CDR3 is 15 amino acids. Germline V gene data show CDR1 as SGHRS and CDR2 as YFSETQ. CDR3 nucleotides: TGCGCCAGCAGCTTAGCGGGGGGGTCATGGAATGAGCAGTTCTTC. Translation: CASSLAGGSWNEQFF. Full variable domain (remainder filled in from reference TRBV5-1 and TRBJ2-1): KAGVTQTPRYLIKTRGQQVTLSCSPISGHRSVSWYQQTPGQGLQFLFEYFSETQRNKGNFPGRFSGRQFSNSRSEMNVSTLELGDSALYLCASSLAGGSWNEQFFGPGTRLTVL.

This sequence joins TRBV4-3 and TRBJ1-4; D gene ambiguous. V was shortened by 0 bases and J by 0 bases, with 8 bases between the two germline ends. The germline gives CDR1 LGHNA, CDR2 YSLEER. This CDR3 is built from 16 residues. The CDR3 coding sequence is TGCGCCAGCAGCCAAGATCCGCTATCAACTAATGAAAAACTGTTTTTT. It yields the protein CASSQDPLSTNEKLFF.

This clonotype has just a few counts. This rearrangement joins TRBV20-1 to TRBJ2-7; no firm D call. CDR3 length equals 15 residues. Trimming left V 1 base short and J 0 bases short, with 13 bases between. Germline lookup yields CDR1 DFQATT and CDR2 SNEGSKA (reference sequence). This CDR3 reads CSARALTVGSYEQYF. The CDR3 DNA follows: TGCAGTGCTAGAGCTTTGACCGTCGGCTCCTACGAGCAGTACTTC.

This chain uses TRBV5-1 with TRBJ2-7; 11 bases are shared with TRBD2. The J segment lost 4 bases and the V segment lost 0 bases, leaving 6 bases of the junction unmatched. CDR1 and CDR2 (germline): SGHRS, YFSETQ. The CDR3 totals 16 residues. The CDR3 nucleotides are TGCGCCAGCAGCTTGGCCACTAGCGGGAGAGGATACGAGCAGTACTTC. As protein: CASSLATSGRGYEQYF.

The J gene is TRBJ1-2, the V gene TRBV27; 7 bases align to TRBD1. This CDR3 contains 14 residues. The germline gives CDR1 MNHEY, CDR2 SMNVEV (reference sequence). After removal of 6 bases from V and 8 bases from J, the junction contained 12 bases not matched to a gene. This chain's CDR3 is CASRRTGAGRGYTF. CDR3 nucleotides: TGTGCCAGCAGGAGGACAGGCGCCGGGAGAGGCTACACCTTC.

V and J are TRBV7-9 and TRBJ2-3; D may match TRBD1 or TRBD2 (6 bases each). The V and J ends lost 5 bases and 10 bases respectively, with 25 bases between them. Germline loops: CDR1 SEHNR, CDR2 FQNEAQ (reference sequence). The CDR3 contains 16 residues. The chain's CDR3 is CASSPPGAQGRLPQYF. The CDR3 DNA follows: TGTGCCAGCAGCCCTCCTGGGGCGCAGGGGAGGTTGCCGCAGTATTTT. The whole variable domain, filled in from reference TRBV7-9 and TRBJ2-3, reads DTGVSQNPRHKITKRGQNVTFRCDPISEHNRLYWYRQTLGQGPEFLTYFQNEAQLEKSRLLSDRFSAERPKGSFSTLEIQRTEQGDSAMYLCASSPPGAQGRLPQYFGPGTRLTVL.

V usage is TRBV7-9 and J usage is TRBJ1-1, with no clear D. V was trimmed by 1 base and J by 6 bases, leaving 12 bases between them. CDR3 length: 14 amino acids. Germline CDR1 and CDR2: SEHNR and FQNEAQ (reference sequence). Here the CDR3 DNA reads TGTGCCAGCAGCTTAGAAGGGCCTAGGGCTGAAGCTTTCTTT. It is translated as CASSLEGPRAEAFF.